These 31 T cell receptor beta chains originate from one sample sequenced in a study of cytomegalovirus exposure and HLA in healthy donors. This PCR relied on a set of 60 Vbeta primers and 13 Jbeta primers. Only in-frame clones appear in the TCRdb table, and some are missing; sequencing was by immunoSEQ multiplex PCR. In the table there are some 120,000 clones, roughly 68% of which are singletons. The specimen sequenced was PBMCs. The source is a woman in her fifties or sixties in good health and CMV-seropositive.

The rearrangement joins TRBV4-1 to TRBJ2-7; TRBD1 aligns across 7 bases. With 3 bases clipped from V and 2 bases from J, the junction kept 4 bases outside the gene matches. The germline V gene has CDR1 MGHRA and CDR2 YSYEKL. There are 14 residues in the CDR3. Here the CDR3 DNA reads TGCGCCAGCAGCCAGGGACAGTCTGCCTACGAGCAGTACTTC. Protein: CASSQGQSAYEQYF.

The CDR3 reads CASNQQGSSGANVLTF. The CDR3 bases are TGTGCCAGCAACCAACAGGGTAGCTCTGGGGCCAACGTCCTGACTTTC. This chain connects TRBV5-4 to TRBJ2-6; D perhaps matches TRBD1 (6 bases). The CDR3 has 16 residues. The V and J ends lost 6 bases and 0 bases respectively, with 13 bases between them. Germline V lookup: CDR1 SGHNT, CDR2 YYREEE (reference sequence). Full variable domain (remainder filled in from reference TRBV5-4 and TRBJ2-6): ETGVTQSPTHLIKTRGQQVTLRCSSQSGHNTVSWYQQALGQGPQFIFQYYREEENGRGNFPPRFSGLQFPNYSSELNVNALELDDSALYLCASNQQGSSGANVLTFGAGSRLTVL.

The gene calls are TRBV4-3 and TRBJ1-2, with 7 nucleotides matching TRBD1. Germline CDR1 LGHNA, CDR2 YSLEER. The CDR3 extends over 16 amino acids. J lost 4 bases, V lost 0 bases, and 8 bases had no gene match. CDR3 loop: CASSQDPDRASYGYTF. CDR3 coding DNA: TGCGCCAGCAGCCAAGATCCCGACAGGGCGAGCTATGGCTACACCTTC.

J is TRBJ1-3 and V is TRBV2; tentatively, D is TRBD1 (6 bases). The germline CDR1 and CDR2 sequences are SNHLY and FYNNEI. The ends were cut back, 6 bases at V and 2 bases at J, with 14 bases in the middle. The CDR3 totals 15 residues. CDR3 amino acids: CASRQLQGAGNTIYF. CDR3 DNA sequence: TGTGCCAGCAGGCAACTACAGGGAGCTGGAAACACCATATATTTT.

This rearrangement joins TRBV5-1 to TRBJ2-7, with TRBD2 identical over 9 bases. V lost 3 bases and J lost 1; bases outside the gene matches: 5. Germline V gives CDR1 SGHRS, CDR2 YFSETQ. The CDR3 length is 15 residues. The CDR3 loop reads CASSSGLAGSYEQYF. The CDR3 bases are TGCGCCAGCAGCTCCGGGCTAGCGGGGTCCTACGAGCAGTACTTC.

In this sample, this clone turned up a few times. This chain links TRBV4-3 with TRBJ2-1; D is possibly TRBD2 (6 bases). With 4 bases removed from V and 5 bases from J, the gap between germline ends came to 18 bases. This CDR3 has 16 residues. The germline gives CDR1 LGHNA, CDR2 YSLEER. The CDR3 sequence is CASSPLLALVDNEQFF. The CDR3 DNA sequence: TGCGCCAGCAGCCCCTTACTAGCCCTTGTTGACAATGAGCAGTTCTTC.

V is TRBV10-3 and J is TRBJ1-5, with 7 bases aligning to TRBD1. The germline gives CDR1 ENHRY, CDR2 SYGVKD. The trim removed 10 bases at V and 2 bases at J, leaving 17 bases unmatched. The CDR3 runs 17 residues. In nucleotides, the CDR3 is TGTGCCACCCACACGGGACAGAGAAGTGGGCGCAATCAGCCCCAGCATTTT. Encoded protein: CATHTGQRSGRNQPQHF.

The rearrangement links TRBV5-1 to TRBJ1-1; a possible D gene is TRBD1 (6 bases). Germline V CDR1 and CDR2: SGHRS, YFSETQ. CDR3 size: 19 residues. Trimming stripped 0 bases from V and 0 bases from J, with 21 bases between. The DNA for the CDR3 is TGCGCCAGCAGCTTGGGGCCCTGGGACATACCCACTATGAACACTGAAGCTTTCTTT. Its translation: CASSLGPWDIPTMNTEAFF.

This chain joins TRBV11-1 and TRBJ2-1; 9 bases match TRBD2. Germline assignment: CDR1 SGHAT and CDR2 FQDESV (reference sequence). The CDR3 has 12 amino acids. Trimming removed 5 bases from V and 13 bases from J; junction bases left unmatched: 6. CDR3 amino acids: CASSHSGTSQFF. The CDR3 DNA follows: TGTGCCAGCAGCCATTCCGGGACTAGCCAGTTCTTC.

The chain combines TRBV18 with TRBJ2-2; 7 nucleotides line up with TRBD2. In germline, CDR1 is KGHSH, CDR2 LQKENI. V was pared by 6 bases and J by 6 bases, with 10 bases of the junction left unmatched. CDR3 size: 15 residues. The CDR3 spells CASSFSGDPAGELFF. In DNA, the CDR3 is TGTGCCAGCTCCTTCAGCGGGGATCCGGCCGGGGAGCTGTTTTTT.

Comment on this clone: The same CDR3 is also encoded by other DNA sequences in this sample. The genes are TRBV18 and TRBJ2-3, with unresolved D. CDR1 and CDR2 from the germline V gene are KGHSH and LQKENI. V dropped 3 bases and J dropped 0 bases, with 4 bases sitting between them. The CDR3 runs 13 residues. This CDR3 reads CASSPPSTDTQYF. The CDR3, as DNA: TGTGCCAGCTCACCCCCTAGCACAGATACGCAGTATTTT.

CDR3: CASTSPRFGTDNEKLFF. CDR3 coding DNA: TGTGCCAGCACCTCCCCCCGGTTTGGGACAGATAATGAAAAACTGTTTTTT. The rearrangement uses TRBV7-9 and TRBJ1-4; 7 bases match TRBD1. CDR1 is SEHNR and CDR2 is FQNEAQ in the germline V gene (reference sequence). The V segment lost 7 bases and the J segment 4 bases; nucleotides outside the gene matches: 15. The CDR3 covers 17 residues. The full variable domain, in which reference TRBV7-9 and TRBJ1-4 provide the parts outside the CDR3, is DTGVSQNPRHKITKRGQNVTFRCDPISEHNRLYWYRQTLGQGPEFLTYFQNEAQLEKSRLLSDRFSAERPKGSFSTLEIQRTEQGDSAMYLCASTSPRFGTDNEKLFFGSGTQLSVL.

Only a few counts were recorded for this clone. V and J are TRBV5-4 and TRBJ2-5, with a possible D match to TRBD1 (5 bases). Germline values: CDR1 SGHNT, CDR2 YYREEE (reference sequence). Trimming took off 0 bases at V and 5 bases at J, with 14 bases between the two ends. CDR3 length: 15 residues. The CDR3 sequence: CASSLGGRGKETQYF. The CDR3 DNA follows: TGTGCCAGCAGCTTGGGGGGTAGGGGAAAGGAGACCCAGTACTTC.

The chain has TRBV19 and TRBJ2-2; perhaps TRBD2 as D (6 bases). The CDR3 spans 18 residues. Per the germline V gene, CDR1 is LNHDA and CDR2 is SQIVND (reference sequence). V was cut by 1 base and J by 4 bases, with 19 bases left in between. The CDR3: CASSIVGGIRPFTGELFF. Written as DNA, the CDR3 is TGTGCCAGTAGTATAGTGGGAGGCATTCGGCCCTTCACCGGGGAGCTGTTTTTT.

The rearrangement joins TRBV29-1 to TRBJ1-1, with 10 bases aligning to TRBD1. Germline V gene data show CDR1 as SQVTM and CDR2 as ANQGSEA. The CDR3 covers 16 residues. J lost 4 bases, V lost 5 bases, and 13 bases had no gene match. CDR3 sequence reads: CSVRRDRGSRGTEAFF. The CDR3 nucleotides are TGCAGCGTTAGAAGGGACAGGGGTTCCAGAGGCACTGAAGCTTTCTTT. Full variable domain (outside the CDR3, taken from reference TRBV29-1 and TRBJ1-1): SAVISQKPSRDICQRGTSLTIQCQVDSQVTMMFWYRQQPGQSLTLIATANQGSEATYESGFVIDKFPISRPNLTFSTLTVSNMSPEDSSIYLCSVRRDRGSRGTEAFFGQGTRLTVV.

The rearrangement uses TRBV6-6 and TRBJ2-3; TRBD2 is a possible D gene (5 bases). V shed 5 bases and J shed 7 bases, with 13 bases lying between them. This CDR3 comprises 13 residues. CDR1 and CDR2 (germline): MNHNY, SVGAGI (reference sequence). In DNA form, the CDR3 reads TGTGCCAGCAGTCTCCCGGGGTCTTATACGCAGTATTTT. It specifies CASSLPGSYTQYF.

This clone has only one observation. The chain joins TRBV7-2 to TRBJ1-3; D is ambiguous. V gave up 1 base and J gave up 7 bases, with 5 bases separating them. In germline, CDR1 is SGHTA, CDR2 FQGNSA. The CDR3 sequence is 12 residues long. The CDR3 nucleotides read TGTGCCAGCAGCTTAGGGCTGAACACCATATATTTT. This encodes CASSLGLNTIYF.

CDR3 nucleotides: TGTGCCAGCAGCTTAGTGGAGGGGAGTGAGCAGTACTTC. Encoded protein: CASSLVEGSEQYF. The V call is TRBV7-9, the J call TRBJ2-7; a weak D match, TRBD2 (6 bases). The CDR3 is 13 residues long. Trimming took 1 base from V and 7 from J, leaving 11 bases between them. In germline, CDR1 is SEHNR, CDR2 FQNEAQ (reference sequence).

The chain recombines TRBV28 with TRBJ1-5; perhaps TRBD1 as D (5 bases). Trimming left V 1 base short and J 1 base short, with 5 bases between. CDR1 is MDHEN, CDR2 SYDVKM, per germline. This CDR3 contains 14 residues. CDR3 region: CASSLSGSNQPQHF. The DNA for the CDR3 is TGTGCCAGCAGTTTATCAGGGAGCAATCAGCCCCAGCATTTT. The complete variable domain, with remaining parts taken from reference TRBV28 and TRBJ1-5, reads DVKVTQSSRYLVKRTGEKVFLECVQDMDHENMFWYRQDPGLGLRLIYFSYDVKMKEKGDIPEGYSVSREKKERFSLILESASTNQTSMYLCASSLSGSNQPQHFGDGTRLSIL.

This clone has just one count. The V and J genes are TRBV10-3 and TRBJ2-2; D is perhaps TRBD2 (7 bases). CDR3 size: 14 residues. Germline-derived CDR1 and CDR2 are ENHRY and SYGVKD. V was shortened by 8 bases and J by 3 bases, with 13 bases between the two germline ends. Here the CDR3 reads CAIGWEGDTGELFF. The CDR3 DNA follows: TGTGCCATCGGTTGGGAGGGGGACACCGGGGAGCTGTTTTTT.

The chain couples TRBV4-2 to TRBJ2-1; D may be TRBD2 (6 bases). Trimming left V 4 bases short and J 6 bases short, with 19 bases between. Germline V gene data show CDR1 as LGHNA and CDR2 as YNFKEQ. CDR3 size: 16 residues. CDR3 sequence reads: CASSRFGGRSANEQFF. Written as DNA, the CDR3 is TGTGCCAGCAGCCGGTTCGGGGGTCGATCGGCCAATGAGCAGTTCTTC.

V is TRBV6-1 and J is TRBJ1-4; TRBD1 aligns across 7 bases. The V gene's germline CDR1 is MNHNS and CDR2 SASEGT. V was clipped by 5 bases and J by 5 bases; unmatched bases: 8. The CDR3 runs 15 residues. DNA of the CDR3: TGTGCCAGCAGTCCACTGACAGGGACGAATGAAAAACTGTTTTTT. Its translation is CASSPLTGTNEKLFF.

The J gene is TRBJ2-1, the V gene TRBV19; TRBD1 agrees at 12 bases. The CDR3 runs to 15 residues. The ends lost 8 bases at V and 7 bases at J; junction bases unmatched: 9. Germline V gives CDR1 LNHDA, CDR2 SQIVND (reference sequence). The chain's CDR3 is CASSYRGQGANEQFF. The CDR3 DNA reads as TGTGCCAGTTCCTATCGGGGACAGGGGGCAAATGAGCAGTTCTTC.

This clone was counted a few times. V gene TRBV11-2 combines with J gene TRBJ2-7; tentative D call: TRBD2 (5 bases). The CDR3 sequence is 15 residues long. Per germline, CDR1 SGHAT and CDR2 FQNNGV. Trimming shortened V by 1 base and J by 4 bases, and 14 bases separated the two germline ends. This chain's CDR3 is CASSLGWRVMYEQYF. CDR3 nucleotides: TGTGCCAGCAGCTTAGGGTGGCGGGTGATGTACGAGCAGTACTTC. Full variable domain (outside the CDR3, taken from reference TRBV11-2 and TRBJ2-7): EAGVAQSPRYKIIEKRQSVAFWCNPISGHATLYWYQQILGQGPKLLIQFQNNGVVDDSQLPKDRFSAERLKGVDSTLKIQPAKLEDSAVYLCASSLGWRVMYEQYFGPGTRLTVT.

The chain recombines TRBV14 with TRBJ2-7, with TRBD1 matching over 9 bases. The CDR3 is made up of 18 amino acids. Germline V gene sequence: CDR1 SGHDN, CDR2 FVKESK. V gave up 2 bases and J gave up 3 bases; unmatched junction bases: 14. The CDR3 DNA reads as TGTGCCAGCAGCCAACTAAGAACGGACAGGGGAATACTCTACGAGCAGTACTTC. Residues: CASSQLRTDRGILYEQYF.

This sequence joins TRBV7-8 and TRBJ2-7; possibly TRBD2 for D (5 bases). Germline lookup yields CDR1 SGHVS and CDR2 FQNEAQ. The CDR3 consists of 14 residues. The V gene lost 1 base and the J gene lost 4 bases, with 11 bases spanning the gap. CDR3 bases: TGTGCCAGCAGCTTAGGCACGGGATCTTACGAGCAGTACTTC. Amino acids: CASSLGTGSYEQYF.

The chain employs TRBV10-1 and TRBJ2-1; 8 bases agree with TRBD2. The J segment lost 7 bases and the V segment lost 5 bases, leaving 4 bases of the junction unmatched. The germline CDR1 and CDR2 sequences are WNHNN and SYGVQD (reference sequence). The CDR3 is made up of 13 amino acids. The CDR3 bases are TGCGCCAGCAGTCTACTAGCGGCGAATGAGCAGTTCTTC. Amino acid sequence: CASSLLAANEQFF.

V is TRBV5-6 and J is TRBJ2-5; TRBD1 is a possible D gene (6 bases). CDR3 length: 15 residues. V was cut by 4 bases and J by 5 bases, with 18 bases left in between. Germline V gene lookup returns CDR1 SGHDT and CDR2 YYEEEE. CDR3 sequence: CASSRSPGVSETQYF. Written as DNA, the CDR3 is TGTGCCAGCAGCCGGTCCCCAGGGGTCTCGGAGACCCAGTACTTC. Together with reference TRBV5-6 and TRBJ2-5, the CDR3 gives the full variable domain: DAGVTQSPTHLIKTRGQQVTLRCSPKSGHDTVSWYQQALGQGPQFIFQYYEEEERQRGNFPDRFSGHQFPNYSSELNVNALLLGDSALYLCASSRSPGVSETQYFGPGTRLLVL.

This rearrangement joins TRBV4-1 to TRBJ2-3; D is possibly TRBD2 (5 bases). The V end lost 2 bases, the J end lost 5 bases, and 17 bases lay between the germline ends. This CDR3 spans 16 amino acids. Germline-derived CDR1 and CDR2 are MGHRA and YSYEKL. This chain's CDR3 is CASSQNPGTAGDTQYF. The CDR3 DNA reads as TGCGCCAGCAGCCAAAACCCGGGAACTGCCGGAGATACGCAGTATTTT.

This clone was picked up a small number of times. The chain joins TRBV4-3 to TRBJ2-2; D perhaps matches TRBD2 (5 bases). CDR1 is LGHNA, CDR2 YSLEER, per germline. This CDR3 spans 13 amino acids. V was pared by 1 base and J by 9 bases, with 9 bases between. The CDR3 nucleotides read TGCGCCAGCAGCCAAGGCCCGGGAAGGGAGCTGTTTTTT. This gives the protein CASSQGPGRELFF.

The chain combines TRBV21-1 with TRBJ2-3; the D call TRBD1 from the table was never checked on the DNA. TRBV21-1 represents a pseudogene. This CDR3 has 18 residues. The CDR3 nucleotides read TGTGCCAGCAACCCGGACAGGGGGCAATCCCAAAACACAGATACGCAGTATTTT. Translated: CASNPDRGQSQNTDTQYF.